This T cell receptor beta chain was observed in a study of PD-L1 blockade in urothelial cancer. Study background: The number of prior chemotherapy regimens per patient was 0 to 3.

CDR3 length: 15 residues. Germline-derived CDR1 and CDR2 are SQVTM and ANQGSEA. The V end lost 6 bases, the J end lost 1 base, and 18 bases lay between the germline ends. Each patient presented with locally advanced or metastatic urothelial carcinoma. Samples spanned pretreatment and treatment, with 1 to 8 time points per patient. Assay used: immunoSEQ multiplex PCR; TCRdb lists only in-frame clones, some missing. The sample includes around 40,000 clones, about 86% of them seen just once. This sequence originates from a man aged 60-69 years with urothelial cancer. The sample consisted of PBMCs, taken around atezolizumab (anti-PD-L1) treatment. V usage is TRBV29-1 and J usage is TRBJ2-5; maybe TRBD2 (7 bases). The CDR3: CSVRGGGEVQETQYF. CDR3 nucleotides: TGCAGCGTCCGAGGGGGGGGAGAGGTCCAAGAGACCCAGTACTTC.